The 3 T cell receptor beta chains presented below share a single source sample, sequenced in a study of blood T cell repertoires in COVID-19. This table comes from immunoSEQ multiplex PCR, and its TCRdb copy is limited to in-frame clones, with some not included. The table has some 320,000 clones, approximately 89% seen once; the top ten hold around 10%. Input material: peripheral blood. The receptor source for this set is a woman between 25 and 40 years old with COVID-19, enrolled during active disease.

This chain connects TRBV11-2 to TRBJ2-7, with D possibly matching TRBD2 (6 bases). V lost 5 bases and J 3 bases, leaving 8 bases between the germline ends. Germline lookup yields CDR1 SGHAT and CDR2 FQNNGV. This CDR3 comprises 12 residues. The CDR3 bases are TGTGCCAGCAGCCCCGGGGGCTACGAGCAGTACTTC. Translation: CASSPGGYEQYF.

The rearrangement links TRBV19 to TRBJ1-5; D not certain. The germline gives CDR1 LNHDA, CDR2 SQIVND (reference sequence). Deletions cut 10 bases from V and 5 bases from J, with 12 bases between. The CDR3 extends over 12 amino acids. For the CDR3, the DNA is TGTGCCACCCCCTCTCCCCATCAGCCCCAGCATTTT. Residues: CATPSPHQPQHF.

A word on this clone: Other DNA sequences in this sample translate to the same CDR3. J is TRBJ2-1 and V is TRBV5-1, with 11 bases matching TRBD2. V dropped 4 bases and J dropped 7; count of bases not matched to a gene: 10. Germline-derived CDR1 and CDR2 are SGHRS and YFSETQ. The CDR3 consists of 16 residues. The CDR3 protein is CASSLIAGGPENEQFF. The DNA for the CDR3 is TGCGCCAGCAGCCTGATAGCGGGGGGGCCGGAGAATGAGCAGTTCTTC.